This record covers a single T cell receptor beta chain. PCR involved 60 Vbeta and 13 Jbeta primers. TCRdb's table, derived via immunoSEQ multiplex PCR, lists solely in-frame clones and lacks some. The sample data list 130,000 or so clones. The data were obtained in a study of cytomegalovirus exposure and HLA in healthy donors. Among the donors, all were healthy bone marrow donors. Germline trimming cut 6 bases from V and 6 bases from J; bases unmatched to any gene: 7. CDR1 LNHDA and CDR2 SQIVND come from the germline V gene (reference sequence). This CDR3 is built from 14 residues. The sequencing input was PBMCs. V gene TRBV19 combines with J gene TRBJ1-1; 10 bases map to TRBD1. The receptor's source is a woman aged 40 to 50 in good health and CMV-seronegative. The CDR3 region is CASRGQGRLAEAFF. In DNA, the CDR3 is TGTGCCAGTAGGGGACAGGGGAGGTTGGCTGAAGCTTTCTTT.